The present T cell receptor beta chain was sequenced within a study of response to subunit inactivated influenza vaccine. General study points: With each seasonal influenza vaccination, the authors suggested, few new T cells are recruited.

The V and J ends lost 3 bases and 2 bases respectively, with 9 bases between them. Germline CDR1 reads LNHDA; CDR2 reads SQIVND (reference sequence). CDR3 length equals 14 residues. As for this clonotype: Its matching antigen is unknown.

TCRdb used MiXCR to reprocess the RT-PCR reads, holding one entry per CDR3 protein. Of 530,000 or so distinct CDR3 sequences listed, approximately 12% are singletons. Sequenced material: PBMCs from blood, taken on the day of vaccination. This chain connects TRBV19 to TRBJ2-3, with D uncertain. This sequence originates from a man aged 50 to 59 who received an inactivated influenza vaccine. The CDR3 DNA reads TGTGCCAGTAGTATTCTGGGTCACACAGATACGCAGTATTTT. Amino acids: CASSILGHTDTQYF.